Below are 26 T cell receptor beta chains sequenced from a single sample in a study of response to subunit inactivated influenza vaccine. TCRdb itself ran the RT-PCR reads through MiXCR, one entry per CDR3 protein. Counted here are about 780,000 distinct CDR3 sequences, about 18% occurring once; the ten biggest clones make up roughly a tenth. Source: PBMCs from blood, taken about 5 days after vaccination. These receptors came from a man in his fifties or sixties who received an inactivated influenza vaccine.

The table lists this clonotype with a few counts. The chain uses TRBV20-1 and TRBJ2-2; D is perhaps TRBD1 or TRBD2 (5 bases each). V was cut by 6 bases and J by 4 bases, with 12 bases left in between. Germline assignment: CDR1 DFQATT and CDR2 SNEGSKA (reference sequence). The CDR3 spans 13 residues. CDR3 coding DNA: TGCAGTGCAGAGGGGCAGTTCACCGGGGAGCTGTTTTTT. Translated, it gives CSAEGQFTGELFF.

Only a few counts were recorded for this clonotype. The CDR3 coding sequence is TGTGCCAGCAGCGCTGGGACTTTACGCACAGATACGCAGTATTTT. Amino acid sequence: CASSAGTLRTDTQYF. V and J are TRBV5-6 and TRBJ2-3; D may be TRBD2 (6 bases). The CDR3 extends over 15 amino acids. CDR1 SGHDT and CDR2 YYEEEE come from the germline V gene. V was pared by 4 bases and J by 1 base, with 13 bases between. The whole variable domain, remainder taken from reference TRBV5-6 and TRBJ2-3, is DAGVTQSPTHLIKTRGQQVTLRCSPKSGHDTVSWYQQALGQGPQFIFQYYEEEERQRGNFPDRFSGHQFPNYSSELNVNALLLGDSALYLCASSAGTLRTDTQYFGPGTRLTVL.

This clonotype was recorded a few times. The V and J genes are TRBV5-1 and TRBJ2-3; D is undetermined. CDR1 and CDR2 (germline): SGHRS, YFSETQ. The CDR3 contains 13 residues. With 4 bases removed from V and 5 bases from J, the gap between germline ends came to 11 bases. CDR3 sequence (DNA): TGCGCCAGCAGCGGGTCCAACCAAGATACGCAGTATTTT. Its protein is CASSGSNQDTQYF.

The chain links TRBV5-1 to TRBJ1-2; TRBD1 matches at 8 bases. There are 14 residues in the CDR3. Losses at the gene ends were 5 bases for V and 4 bases for J; bases not matched to a gene: 7. CDR1 and CDR2 (germline): SGHRS, YFSETQ. CDR3 amino acids: CASRSGQGGYGYTF. The CDR3 DNA follows: TGCGCCAGCAGATCCGGACAGGGAGGCTATGGCTACACCTTC.

The rearrangement links TRBV20-1 to TRBJ2-3; D is ambiguous. The V gene lost 5 bases and the J gene lost 1 base, with 13 bases spanning the gap. The CDR3 has 14 amino acids. Germline V gene lookup returns CDR1 DFQATT and CDR2 SNEGSKA (reference sequence). CDR3 amino acids: CSAFSDAGTDTQYF. Written as DNA, the CDR3 is TGCAGTGCTTTCTCAGACGCCGGCACAGATACGCAGTATTTT.

V and J are TRBV7-9 and TRBJ2-1, with TRBD2 matching 14 bases. The CDR3 covers 15 residues. In germline, CDR1 is SEHNR, CDR2 FQNEAQ (reference sequence). J was trimmed by 3 bases and V by 8 bases; bases with no gene match: 3. CDR3 nucleotide sequence: TGTGCCAGCTTGGGGACTAGCGGGAGCTACAATGAGCAGTTCTTC. Translation gives CASLGTSGSYNEQFF.

The gene calls are TRBV21-1 and TRBJ2-2; the table calls TRBD2, which could not be checked here. TRBV21-1 is given as a pseudogene. This CDR3 contains 19 residues. The CDR3 coding sequence is TGTGCCAGCAGCAAAGGGGCCTCTAGCGGGACCGCGAACACCGGGGAGCTGTTTTTT. Its translation is CASSKGASSGTANTGELFF.

This clonotype was recorded at least ten times. The rearrangement links TRBV12-3 or TRBV12-4 to TRBJ2-2; weak D call: TRBD1 (6 bases). The V and J ends lost 6 bases and 0 bases respectively, with 14 bases between them. The CDR3 contains 16 residues. The CDR3 loop is CASSPRQVANTGELFF. The CDR3, as DNA: TGTGCCAGCAGCCCTAGACAGGTTGCGAACACCGGGGAGCTGTTTTTT.

V gene TRBV9 combines with J gene TRBJ2-5; tentatively, D is TRBD1 (5 bases). Germline-derived CDR1 and CDR2 are SGDLS and YYNGEE. Between the trimmed V and J ends, which lost 0 bases and 5 bases, there was a span of 14 bases. The CDR3 is 15 amino acids. The CDR3 DNA reads TGTGCCAGCAGCGTAGGGGGCAGGACCTTGGAGACCCAGTACTTC. It encodes CASSVGGRTLETQYF.

This clonotype has more than one count but fewer than ten. The chain combines TRBV7-9 with TRBJ2-1; 8 bases are shared with TRBD2. CDR3 size: 17 residues. CDR1 SEHNR and CDR2 FQNEAQ come from the germline V gene (reference sequence). The trim removed 2 bases at V and 2 bases at J, leaving 8 bases unmatched. CDR3 loop: CASSLFPPGGAYNEQFF. The DNA for the CDR3 is TGTGCCAGCAGCTTATTTCCCCCGGGGGGGGCCTACAATGAGCAGTTCTTC.

The V and J genes are TRBV5-1 and TRBJ1-1; 8 bases align to TRBD1. V was pared by 4 bases and J by 0 bases, with 8 bases of the junction left unmatched. Germline V CDR1 and CDR2: SGHRS, YFSETQ. The CDR3 is made up of 16 amino acids. Written as DNA, the CDR3 is TGCGCCAGCAGCACTACAGGACAGGGAATGAACACTGAAGCTTTCTTT. Residues: CASSTTGQGMNTEAFF.

The chain joins TRBV7-9 to TRBJ2-1, with TRBD2 matching over 9 bases. The ends lost 5 bases at V and 6 bases at J; junction bases unmatched: 8. This CDR3 has 15 amino acids. Germline assignment: CDR1 SEHNR and CDR2 FQNEAQ (reference sequence). The CDR3 protein is CASSPLGLAPNEQFF. CDR3 coding DNA: TGTGCCAGCAGCCCACTGGGACTAGCCCCCAATGAGCAGTTCTTC.

CDR3 in amino acids: CASSLATSPNTDTQYF. CDR3 nucleotide sequence: TGCGCCAGCAGCTTGGCCACTAGCCCTAACACAGATACGCAGTATTTT. The genes are TRBV5-1 and TRBJ2-3, with D perhaps matching TRBD2 (6 bases). This CDR3 has 16 amino acids. V was pared by 0 bases and J by 2 bases, with 13 bases between. CDR1 is SGHRS, CDR2 YFSETQ, per germline.

The sample holds a few counts of this clonotype. The chain carries TRBV28 and TRBJ2-7, with D tentatively TRBD2 (5 bases). From germline, CDR1 is MDHEN and CDR2 SYDVKM. Trimming shortened V by 7 bases and J by 4 bases, and 8 bases separated the two germline ends. This CDR3 is 11 amino acids long. CDR3 coding DNA: TGTGCCAGCAATTCGGGATACGAGCAGTACTTC. Its protein is CASNSGYEQYF.

This clonotype has just a few counts. The rearrangement uses TRBV27 and TRBJ1-1; 7 bases match TRBD1. Germline V CDR1 and CDR2: MNHEY, SMNVEV (reference sequence). CDR3 length: 15 residues. J lost 2 bases, V lost 3 bases, and 6 bases had no gene match. The CDR3 region is CASSFHDRANTEAFF. The CDR3 DNA is TGTGCCAGCAGTTTTCATGACAGGGCAAACACTGAAGCTTTCTTT.

The V gene is TRBV6-2 or TRBV6-3, the J gene TRBJ1-4; no clear D gene. The V gene lost 3 bases and the J gene lost 8 bases, with 16 bases spanning the gap. Germline loops: CDR1 MNHEY, CDR2 SVGEGT. The CDR3 consists of 15 residues. Here the CDR3 DNA reads TGTGCCAGCAGTTATTTCCGGAACCCAATCGAAAAACTGTTTTTT. This codes for CASSYFRNPIEKLFF.

V usage is TRBV7-9 and J usage is TRBJ2-1; D call uncertain. V was shortened by 2 bases and J by 8 bases, with 19 bases between the two germline ends. CDR3 length: 16 residues. CDR1 SEHNR and CDR2 FQNEAQ come from the germline V gene (reference sequence). CDR3 sequence (DNA): TGTGCCAGCAGCTTAATGTGGACGTTCGGAAGGGATGAGCAGTTCTTC. Its translation is CASSLMWTFGRDEQFF.

The table lists this clonotype with a few counts. This chain joins TRBV6-1 and TRBJ1-1; D possibly corresponds to TRBD1 (6 bases). The ends were cut back, 6 bases at V and 10 bases at J, with 21 bases in the middle. The CDR3 has 14 residues. Germline values: CDR1 MNHNS, CDR2 SASEGT. CDR3 coding DNA: TGTGCCAGCAGACCCCAACCATGGGGGCAAGGAGCTTTCTTT. Protein sequence: CASRPQPWGQGAFF.

This clonotype turned up a few times. The rearrangement links TRBV7-2 to TRBJ2-7; the match to TRBD2 covers 13 bases. The CDR3 is 15 amino acids. V was pared by 5 bases and J by 7 bases, with 8 bases of the junction left unmatched. Germline CDR1 is SGHTA and CDR2 is FQGNSA. The CDR3 sequence: CASSVTSGGAGEQYF. CDR3 DNA: TGTGCCAGCAGCGTTACTAGCGGGGGGGCGGGAGAGCAGTACTTC.

The chain is built from TRBV5-6 and TRBJ2-4; the D is unclear. Trimming removed 4 bases from V and 4 bases from J, with 15 bases in between. Per germline, CDR1 SGHDT and CDR2 YYEEEE. This CDR3 has 15 residues. The CDR3 here is CASSPPGLGKNIQYF. DNA of the CDR3: TGTGCCAGCAGCCCACCAGGTTTGGGTAAAAACATTCAGTACTTC.

This clonotype turned up a few times. V gene TRBV6-2 or TRBV6-3 combines with J gene TRBJ2-1; D remains unclear. V was pared by 0 bases and J by 8 bases, with 14 bases between. In germline, CDR1 is MNHEY, CDR2 SVGEGT. The CDR3 consists of 15 residues. DNA of the CDR3: TGTGCCAGCAGTTACTCAGAACTTGATCTGGATGAGCAGTTCTTC. Translating it yields CASSYSELDLDEQFF.

This chain connects TRBV4-3 to TRBJ2-7; TRBD2 matches 8 bases. The J segment lost 5 bases and the V segment lost 1 base, leaving 7 bases of the junction unmatched. The CDR3 runs to 15 residues. Germline V CDR1 and CDR2: LGHNA, YSLEER. In nucleotides, the CDR3 is TGCGCCAGCAGCCAAGTACCGAGCGGGAGAAACGAGCAGTACTTC. Protein: CASSQVPSGRNEQYF.

V is TRBV5-5 and J is TRBJ2-1; TRBD2 matches 7 bases. CDR1 and CDR2 (germline): SGHKS, YYEKEE (reference sequence). V trimming: 1 base; J trimming: 1 base; junction bases outside the gene matches: 8. The CDR3 loop spans 17 amino acids. The CDR3 nucleotides are TGTGCCAGCAGCTTGTGGTGGCGGGAGTGGTCCTACAATGAGCAGTTCTTC. It specifies CASSLWWREWSYNEQFF.

The V and J genes are TRBV3-1 and TRBJ2-7, with a tentative D call TRBD2 (5 bases). CDR1 is LGHDT, CDR2 YNNKEL, per germline (reference sequence). The V and J ends lost 3 bases and 0 bases respectively, with 9 bases between them. The CDR3 has 14 residues. As DNA, the CDR3 is TGTGCCAGCAGCCAGAGAGGGAGCTCCTACGAGCAGTACTTC. Its protein is CASSQRGSSYEQYF.

This clonotype has only a few counts. The chain employs TRBV18 and TRBJ2-3; D may correspond to TRBD1 or TRBD2 (5 bases each). V lost 0 bases, J lost 4 bases, and 5 bases lay in between. CDR1 is KGHSH, CDR2 LQKENI, per germline. The length of the CDR3 is 13 residues. The CDR3 sequence: CASSPPGPDTQYF. CDR3 DNA sequence: TGTGCCAGCTCACCACCGGGACCAGATACGCAGTATTTT.

The rearrangement uses TRBV9 and TRBJ1-6; D perhaps matches TRBD1 (5 bases). From germline, CDR1 is SGDLS and CDR2 YYNGEE. The CDR3 is 16 residues long. V dropped 4 bases and J dropped 9 bases, with 20 bases sitting between them. The CDR3 region is CASSTMDGPRGSPLHF. The CDR3 DNA reads as TGTGCCAGCAGCACAATGGACGGTCCAAGGGGTTCACCCCTCCACTTT. Full variable domain (missing parts from reference TRBV9 and TRBJ1-6): DSGVTQTPKHLITATGQRVTLRCSPRSGDLSVYWYQQSLDQGLQFLIQYYNGEERAKGNILERFSAQQFPDLHSELNLSSLELGDSALYFCASSTMDGPRGSPLHFGNGTRLTVT.